This TCR beta chain comes out of a study of human T cells and chemical hapten exposure. As for time point: healthy volunteer bleed at 2 weeks. Unfractionated whole blood was the source of the extracted total RNA. TCRdb reprocessed the RACE reads via MiXCR and lists one record per CDR3 protein. Altogether just over 90,000 distinct CDR3 sequences are present, roughly 8.5% being singletons, with the ten largest covering around 3%. This clonotype was detected ten times or more. Germline loops: CDR1 MNHEY, CDR2 SVGAGI. Trimming removed 2 bases at V and 2 bases at J, with 11 bases between. This CDR3 is built from 15 residues.

The sample taken for sequencing was whole blood. The rearrangement joins TRBV6-5 to TRBJ2-3; tentative D call: TRBD2 (5 bases). The sequence was collected from a female donor in good health. Some clones in this sample may be carry-over from other donors' samples. CDR3 sequence reads: CASSYESGSTDTQYF. CDR3 in DNA: TGTGCCAGCAGTTACGAATCGGGATCCACAGATACGCAGTATTTT.